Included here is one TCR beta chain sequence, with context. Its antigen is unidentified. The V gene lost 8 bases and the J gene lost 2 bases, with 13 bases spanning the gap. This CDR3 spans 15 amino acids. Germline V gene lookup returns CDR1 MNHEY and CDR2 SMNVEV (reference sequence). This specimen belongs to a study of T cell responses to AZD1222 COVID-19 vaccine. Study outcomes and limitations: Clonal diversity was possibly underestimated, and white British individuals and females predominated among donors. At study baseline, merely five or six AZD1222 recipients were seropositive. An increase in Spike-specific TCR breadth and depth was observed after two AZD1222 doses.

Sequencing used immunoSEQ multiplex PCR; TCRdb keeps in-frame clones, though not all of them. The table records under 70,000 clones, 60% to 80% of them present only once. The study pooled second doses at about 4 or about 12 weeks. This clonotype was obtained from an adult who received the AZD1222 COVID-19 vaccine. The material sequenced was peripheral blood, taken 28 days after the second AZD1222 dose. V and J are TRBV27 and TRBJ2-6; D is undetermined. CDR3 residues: CASQSLKAGANVLTF. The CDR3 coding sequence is TGTGCCAGCCAGTCTTTGAAAGCTGGGGCCAACGTCCTGACTTTC.